One sample yielded the 30 T cell receptor beta chains listed below, sequenced in a study of cytomegalovirus exposure and HLA in healthy donors. PCR used 60 Vbeta primers and 13 Jbeta primers. Method: immunoSEQ multiplex PCR; TCRdb's copy keeps in-frame clones and lacks some. The sample includes around 160,000 clones, around 80% of them seen just once. Sequencing input: PBMCs. The receptor set was obtained from a male donor in good health and CMV-seronegative.

The sample holds one count of this clone. The J gene is TRBJ1-1, the V gene TRBV11-2, with 7 bases aligning to TRBD1. In germline, CDR1 is SGHAT, CDR2 FQNNGV. The CDR3 is made up of 12 amino acids. V lost 5 bases to trimming and J lost 11 bases; unmatched junction nucleotides: 8. The CDR3 sequence is CASSPDRVVAFF. The DNA for the CDR3 is TGTGCCAGCAGCCCTGACAGGGTGGTTGCTTTCTTT.

This rearrangement joins TRBV6-1 to TRBJ1-5; D perhaps matches TRBD1 (6 bases). This CDR3 is 12 amino acids long. Germline V CDR1 and CDR2: MNHNS, SASEGT. The V and J ends lost 8 bases and 9 bases respectively, with 14 bases between them. CDR3 sequence (DNA): TGTGCCAGCGGGAACAGGGAGTGGCCCCAGCATTTT. This codes for CASGNREWPQHF.

V and J are TRBV30 and TRBJ1-1, with 8 bases aligning to TRBD1. CDR3 length equals 12 residues. The V gene's germline CDR1 is GTSNPN and CDR2 SVGIG (reference sequence). Unmatched junction bases numbered 7, after V lost 5 bases and J lost 8 bases. This CDR3 is CAWARDRWEAFF. The DNA for the CDR3 is TGTGCCTGGGCCCGGGACAGGTGGGAAGCTTTCTTT.

This clone appeared a few times. The CDR3 is CASSLSDGGETQYF. DNA of the CDR3: TGTGCCAGCAGCCTCTCGGATGGAGGGGAGACCCAGTACTTC. The rearrangement joins TRBV11-1 to TRBJ2-5; D may be TRBD2 (6 bases). Trimming pared 5 bases from V and 5 bases from J, leaving 15 bases between. Per germline, CDR1 SGHAT and CDR2 FQDESV (reference sequence). The CDR3 covers 14 residues.

CDR3 in DNA: TGTGCCAGCAGTATCACAGGGGGCATTGGCTATGGCTACACCTTC. Protein: CASSITGGIGYGYTF. The gene calls are TRBV27 and TRBJ1-2, with 9 nucleotides matching TRBD1. This CDR3 region has 15 residues. The V gene's germline CDR1 is MNHEY and CDR2 SMNVEV (reference sequence). The junction had 8 bases not matched to a gene; V was cut back by 5 bases and J by 4 bases.

This clone was detected a few times. Distinct nucleotide sequences in the sample also encode this CDR3. CDR3 sequence reads: CASSSIAGLADEQFF. The CDR3, as DNA: TGTGCCAGCAGCTCTATAGCGGGGCTCGCCGATGAGCAGTTCTTC. V is TRBV7-9 and J is TRBJ2-1; 8 nucleotides line up with TRBD2. The CDR3 is 15 amino acids. Losses at the gene ends were 4 bases for V and 8 bases for J; bases not matched to a gene: 10. The germline CDR1 and CDR2 sequences are SEHNR and FQNEAQ (reference sequence).

This chain connects TRBV25-1 to TRBJ1-3; D is ambiguous. Trimming removed 5 bases from V and 1 base from J, with 12 bases in between. The CDR3 totals 15 residues. Germline V gene lookup returns CDR1 MGHDK and CDR2 SYGVNS. The CDR3 DNA sequence: TGTGCCAGCAGTTTGATTACGAGATCTGGAAACACCATATATTTT. Residues: CASSLITRSGNTIYF.

The rearrangement links TRBV19 to TRBJ2-3; 7 bases line up with TRBD2. Trimming took 1 base from V and 6 from J; bases not matched to a gene: 7. Germline V CDR1 and CDR2: LNHDA, SQIVND (reference sequence). This CDR3 has 15 residues. CDR3 residues: CASSIGDYSIDTQYF. The CDR3 nucleotides are TGTGCCAGTAGTATAGGGGACTACAGCATCGATACGCAGTATTTT. Based on the CDR3 plus reference TRBV19 and TRBJ2-3, the full variable domain is DGGITQSPKYLFRKEGQNVTLSCEQNLNHDAMYWYRQDPGQGLRLIYYSQIVNDFQKGDIAEGYSVSREKKESFPLTVTSAQKNPTAFYLCASSIGDYSIDTQYFGPGTRLTVL.

This clone was counted between two and nine times. This chain links TRBV7-3 with TRBJ2-1; 14 nucleotides line up with TRBD2. The CDR3 is 15 amino acids. Per the germline V gene, CDR1 is SGHTA and CDR2 is FQGTGA. Losses at the gene ends were 5 bases for V and 8 bases for J; bases not matched to a gene: 5. The CDR3, as DNA: TGTGCCAGCAGCGTGGGACTAGCGGGAGTCGATGAGCAGTTCTTC. Protein: CASSVGLAGVDEQFF.

The J gene is TRBJ2-7, the V gene TRBV15; 7 bases match TRBD1. The CDR3 length is 14 residues. The V gene's germline CDR1 is LNHNV and CDR2 YYDKDF (reference sequence). Losses at the gene ends were 5 bases for V and 7 bases for J; bases not matched to a gene: 11. This chain's CDR3 is CATSPALTGREQYF. DNA for the CDR3: TGTGCCACCAGCCCCGCACTGACAGGGCGGGAGCAGTACTTC.

The V call is TRBV7-2, the J call TRBJ1-6; D ambiguous. With 1 base removed from V and 5 bases from J, the gap between germline ends came to 6 bases. This CDR3 spans 14 amino acids. CDR1 SGHTA and CDR2 FQGNSA come from the germline V gene. The CDR3 nucleotides read TGTGCCAGCAGCTTAGACACACATAATTCACCCCTCCACTTT. It translates to CASSLDTHNSPLHF.

The rearrangement joins TRBV25-1 to TRBJ1-1; 10 positions agree with TRBD1. This CDR3 contains 14 residues. Germline V gene data show CDR1 as MGHDK and CDR2 as SYGVNS. Trimming took 6 bases from V and 5 from J; bases not matched to a gene: 6. The CDR3 spells CASRGDRGQTEAFF. CDR3 nucleotides: TGTGCCAGCAGGGGAGACAGGGGGCAAACTGAAGCTTTCTTT.

The J gene is TRBJ2-3, the V gene TRBV28; TRBD2 matches at 9 bases. V lost 5 bases to trimming and J lost 4 bases; unmatched junction nucleotides: 4. CDR3 size: 14 residues. CDR1 and CDR2 (germline): MDHEN, SYDVKM. CDR3 residues: CASSDSGSADTQYF. In DNA form, the CDR3 reads TGTGCCAGCAGTGATAGCGGGAGCGCAGATACGCAGTATTTT. Complete variable domain (other parts from reference TRBV28 and TRBJ2-3): DVKVTQSSRYLVKRTGEKVFLECVQDMDHENMFWYRQDPGLGLRLIYFSYDVKMKEKGDIPEGYSVSREKKERFSLILESASTNQTSMYLCASSDSGSADTQYFGPGTRLTVL.

This rearrangement joins TRBV6-1 to TRBJ1-3; no definite D call. The CDR3 is 13 residues long. CDR1 MNHNS and CDR2 SASEGT come from the germline V gene. V lost 5 bases, J lost 1 base, and 6 bases lay in between. CDR3 amino acids: CASSSGSGNTIYF. CDR3 DNA: TGTGCCAGCAGTTCGGGGTCTGGAAACACCATATATTTT.

CDR3 sequence reads: CASSAPGTGELFF. The CDR3 nucleotides read TGTGCCAGCAGCGCCCCAGGAACCGGGGAGCTGTTTTTT. The chain links TRBV7-2 to TRBJ2-2; no clear D gene. The CDR3 has 13 residues. The V and J ends lost 5 bases and 5 bases respectively, with 9 bases between them. Germline V CDR1 and CDR2: SGHTA, FQGNSA.

This chain joins TRBV4-1 and TRBJ2-7; no firm D call. Germline values: CDR1 MGHRA, CDR2 YSYEKL. The CDR3 is 15 residues long. Trimming cost V 0 bases and J 0 bases, with 9 bases left between them. The CDR3 is CASSQDASVSYEQYF. CDR3 DNA: TGCGCCAGCAGCCAAGACGCGAGCGTCTCCTACGAGCAGTACTTC.

This chain joins TRBV19 and TRBJ1-2, with a tentative D call TRBD1 (5 bases). There are 14 residues in the CDR3. Germline V gene data show CDR1 as LNHDA and CDR2 as SQIVND (reference sequence). Between the trimmed V and J ends, which lost 7 bases and 0 bases, there was a span of 12 bases. This CDR3 reads CASKSAGPNYGYTF. CDR3 nucleotide sequence: TGTGCCAGTAAGTCCGCGGGACCTAACTATGGCTACACCTTC.

The genes are TRBV19 and TRBJ1-2, with 9 bases that match TRBD1. Germline CDR1 LNHDA, CDR2 SQIVND (reference sequence). Trimming removed 7 bases from V and 3 bases from J; junction bases left unmatched: 12. The CDR3 totals 16 residues. CDR3 DNA sequence: TGTGCCAGTATCTCCAGAAGGGACAGGGTTGACTATGGCTACACCTTC. Translating gives CASISRRDRVDYGYTF.

The CDR3 nucleotides are TGTGCCAGCAGCTTAGGGCGGGAACAAGAGACCCAGTACTTC. Translated: CASSLGREQETQYF. The rearrangement uses TRBV7-9 and TRBJ2-5; D perhaps matches TRBD2 (6 bases). CDR1 SEHNR and CDR2 FQNEAQ come from the germline V gene (reference sequence). This CDR3 region has 14 residues. V lost 1 base and J 2 bases, leaving 8 bases between the germline ends.

V and J are TRBV5-4 and TRBJ1-1; 10 bases fit TRBD1. The CDR3 has 15 residues. V shed 1 base, J shed 5 bases, and the junction held 5 bases outside the gene matches. CDR1 SGHNT and CDR2 YYREEE come from the germline V gene (reference sequence). CDR3 in amino acids: CASSLKTGGETEAFF. The DNA of the CDR3 is TGTGCCAGCAGCTTGAAGACAGGGGGCGAGACTGAAGCTTTCTTT.

This chain uses TRBV7-2 with TRBJ1-3; no firm D call. The germline V gene encodes CDR1 SGHTA and CDR2 FQGNSA. The CDR3 covers 17 residues. The ends were cut back, 0 bases at V and 5 bases at J, with 17 bases in the middle. The CDR3 here is CASSLARLTNNRNTIYF. CDR3 coding DNA: TGTGCCAGCAGCTTAGCGCGGTTGACCAACAACCGAAACACCATATATTTT.

The V gene is TRBV6-1, the J gene TRBJ2-3; 7 bases align to TRBD2. Germline V CDR1 and CDR2: MNHNS, SASEGT. The CDR3 consists of 15 residues. V shed 6 bases, J shed 0 bases, and the junction held 6 bases outside the gene matches. The DNA of the CDR3 is TGTGCCAGCAGCTTAGCGGGTGCTAGCACAGATACGCAGTATTTT. It encodes CASSLAGASTDTQYF.

The chain carries TRBV7-2 and TRBJ2-6, with 9 bases fitting TRBD1. The germline CDR1 and CDR2 sequences are SGHTA and FQGNSA. The CDR3 sequence is 17 residues long. The trim removed 4 bases at V and 2 bases at J, leaving 6 bases unmatched. DNA for the CDR3: TGTGCCAGCAGCTCAAGACAGGGGGTAACTGGGGCCAACGTCCTGACTTTC. Protein sequence: CASSSRQGVTGANVLTF.

This clone was detected once. The chain uses TRBV28 and TRBJ1-2; 8 bases line up with TRBD1. Germline CDR1 and CDR2: MDHEN and SYDVKM. CDR3 length equals 16 residues. The J segment lost 2 bases and the V segment lost 3 bases, leaving 8 bases of the junction unmatched. The CDR3: CASSFQTDRGNYGYTF. In nucleotides, the CDR3 is TGTGCCAGCAGTTTTCAAACCGACAGGGGAAACTATGGCTACACCTTC.

V and J are TRBV4-2 and TRBJ1-5; 7 bases agree with TRBD1. The CDR3 sequence is 15 residues long. Germline-derived CDR1 and CDR2 are LGHNA and YNFKEQ. Unmatched junction bases numbered 5, after V lost 1 base and J lost 5 bases. This CDR3 reads CASSQAGTVDQPQHF. Here the CDR3 DNA reads TGTGCCAGCAGCCAAGCCGGGACAGTGGATCAGCCCCAGCATTTT.

For the CDR3, the DNA is TGTGCCAGCCACCGACCGGGCAGGGGACGTGGGGGCTACACCTTC. This sequence encodes CASHRPGRGRGGYTF. The gene calls are TRBV6-5 and TRBJ1-2; D might be TRBD1 (6 bases). The CDR3 is 15 residues long. In germline, CDR1 is MNHEY, CDR2 SVGAGI. The V end lost 8 bases, the J end lost 8 bases, and 24 bases lay between the germline ends.

This chain links TRBV29-1 with TRBJ2-6; no clear D gene. In germline, CDR1 is SQVTM, CDR2 ANQGSEA. CDR3 length equals 12 residues. Deletions cut 7 bases from V and 4 bases from J, with 8 bases between. The CDR3 sequence is CSARVGANVLTF. The DNA for the CDR3 is TGCAGCGCCCGGGTCGGGGCCAACGTCCTGACTTTC.

This rearrangement joins TRBV6-6 to TRBJ1-2; the D is unclear. V lost 5 bases and J 7 bases, leaving 20 bases between the germline ends. Germline V gene lookup returns CDR1 MNHNY and CDR2 SVGAGI (reference sequence). The CDR3 is 15 amino acids. Here the CDR3 reads CASSPSPLGGRGYTF. The CDR3 DNA is TGTGCCAGCAGTCCCTCGCCGCTGGGAGGGCGTGGCTACACCTTC.

The chain recombines TRBV6-5 with TRBJ2-7; the D gene is possibly TRBD2 (5 bases). The V end lost 2 bases, the J end lost 0 bases, and 5 bases lay between the germline ends. Per germline, CDR1 MNHEY and CDR2 SVGAGI. There are 13 residues in the CDR3. CDR3 sequence: CASSYEGSYEQYF. CDR3 DNA: TGTGCCAGCAGTTACGAGGGCTCCTACGAGCAGTACTTC.

The chain is built from TRBV11-3 and TRBJ2-1; D is possibly TRBD2 (7 bases). With 4 bases removed from V and 9 bases from J, the gap between germline ends came to 10 bases. The germline gives CDR1 SGHNT, CDR2 YENEEA. The CDR3 has 12 amino acids. The CDR3 loop is CASSSRGAEQFF. DNA of the CDR3: TGTGCCAGCAGCTCACGGGGGGCTGAGCAGTTCTTC. The entire variable domain, with the rest obtained from reference TRBV11-3 and TRBJ2-1, is as follows: EAGVVQSPRYKIIEKKQPVAFWCNPISGHNTLYWYLQNLGQGPELLIRYENEEAVDDSQLPKDRFSAERLKGVDSTLKIQPAELGDSAVYLCASSSRGAEQFFGPGTRLTVL.